This T cell receptor beta chain was sequenced during a study of neurological immune-mediated disorders. In its sample, this clonotype was seen many times. TCRdb re-called the 5' RACE reads through MiXCR, storing one row per CDR3 protein. The profile shows 15,000 to 20,000 distinct CDR3 sequences, around 13% of them singletons. CDR1 and CDR2 (germline): MNHNY, SVGAGI (reference sequence). V shed 4 bases and J shed 6 bases, with 12 bases lying between them. The CDR3 loop spans 13 amino acids. Sequenced material: CD4+ T cells from blood. The origin of this receptor is a woman in her fifties or sixties with HTLV-1-associated myelopathy (HAM/TSP). J is TRBJ1-1 and V is TRBV6-6; a possible D gene is TRBD1 (5 bases). The CDR3 DNA follows: TGTGCCAGCAGTTTTCCGGGACCTGCTGAAGCTTTCTTT. It translates to CASSFPGPAEAFF.